This T cell receptor (beta chain) comes out of a study of T cell responses to AZD1222 COVID-19 vaccine (dated by TCRdb to the early 2020s). For the wider study: AZD1222 recipients given second doses at about 4 weeks or at about 12 weeks were pooled, since spike-specific TCR depth and breadth were not found to differ between the two schedules. TCR sequencing covered 233 trial participants: roughly 200 given two doses of AZD1222 and 26 given two doses of MenACWY control vaccine. Enrollment into the trials was organized by age into subgroups of 18-55, 56-69 and 70-plus years, and those subgroups contained around 150, 28 and 57 TCR-sequenced participants, respectively. The paper as a whole reports these results and caveats: The 56-69-year group was small, and its depth increase did not reach significance, likely because of low power. Because no samples from the day 14 peak response were available, repertoires could be characterized only after the peak T cell response. Spike-specific TCR breadth and depth rose significantly after two AZD1222 doses compared with day 0 and with MenACWY recipients. Nearly half of unique spike-specific TCRs reportedly recognized epitopes outside regions mutated in the B.1.351 and B.1.1.7 variants. Participants were mostly white British and included more females than males, and it was suggested by the authors that clonal diversity may have been underestimated. Vaccine-associated CD4 TCRs spanned the whole spike protein, with dominant responses in regions 160-218 and 743-854. Conclusions about previously exposed vaccinees are limited because only six or seven AZD1222 recipients were SARS-CoV-2 seropositive at baseline.

In the germline V gene, CDR1 corresponds to MDHEN and CDR2 to SYDVKM. Trimming takes 5 bases off V and 1 base off J; junction bases not matched to a gene: 7. Its CDR3 holds 15 amino acids, cysteine through phenylalanine. The CDR3 DNA has 45 bases and is translated from base 1. Reading the label with the study, this specimen's time point is: baseline before first vaccination. Vaccinee samples were obtained from the UK trials COV001 and COV002, which included a single-blind randomized controlled phase 2/3 trial of AZD1222 (ChAdOx1 nCoV-19) in healthy adults. For TCRbeta chain sequencing, PBMC samples from trial participants were taken at day 0 and at day 28 after the second dose. A remark on this clone: The antigen this receptor binds is unknown. No base quality values were provided; no much bigger clone lies one nucleotide off.

The CDR3 regions of human TCRbeta chains were analyzed by immunosequencing. Concerning the study's data processing: TCRs in the repertoires were compared against a reference library of SARS-CoV-2-specific TCRs that had been generated with the MIRA antigen-specificity platform. Breadth meant the fraction of unique TCRs that were SARS-CoV-2-associated, whereas depth meant the fraction of total T cells that were SARS-CoV-2-associated. Using the MIRA data, each spike-specific TCR was assigned both to the spike region to which the TCR was reactive and to a CD4 or CD8 class. Log10-transformed breadth and depth values were compared by one-way ANOVA with Sidak's multiple comparisons tests. TCRdb holds this immuneACCESS table with in-frame rearrangements only. Some clones are missing; in checked studies, unresolved V genes explain under half, and the rest has no known cause. V and J calls and clone size are copied from that table; D and trimming were computed from the DNA. Counted in this sample were about 130,000 clones; approximately 88% of them appeared once. The top ten hold roughly 5.4% of the sample.

This TCR derives from an adult in good health. Sample: peripheral blood, taken on day 0 of AZD1222 vaccination. The rearrangement combines TRBV28 with TRBJ1-2; 7 junctional bases match TRBD1. The CDR3 protein is CASSPSGGGNYGYTF. At the DNA level, the sequence is TGTGCCAGCAGTCCATCAGGGGGGGGTAACTATGGCTACACCTTC.